The 6 T cell receptor beta chains below were found in one sample sequenced in a study of graft-versus-host responses after intestinal transplantation. Graft specimens yielded both intraepithelial and lamina propria lymphocytes. Sequenced by immunoSEQ multiplex PCR; TCRdb stores in-frame clones only, minus some. The sample records 40,000 or so clones, 87% being singletons. This specimen was ileum tissue, taken 200 to 210 days after intestinal transplant. The receptors derive from a human patient who received an intestinal transplant, so some T cells may come from the graft donor.

This chain uses TRBV1 with TRBJ2-7; the table's D call, TRBD1, was not checked against the DNA. TRBV1 is designated a pseudogene. The CDR3 has 13 residues. CDR3 amino acids: CTSSQVARGEQYF. The CDR3, as DNA: TGCACCAGCAGCCAAGTTGCAAGGGGGGAGCAGTACTTC.

The chain combines TRBV6-5 with TRBJ1-3; no firm D call. The CDR3 contains 14 residues. CDR1 is MNHEY and CDR2 is SVGAGI in the germline V gene. Trimming took 2 bases from V and 0 from J, leaving 5 bases between them. The CDR3 DNA is TGTGCCAGCAGTTACAACCCCTCTGGAAACACCATATATTTT. The encoded protein is CASSYNPSGNTIYF.

The rearrangement uses TRBV12-1 and TRBJ2-3; TRBD2 reflects the table's D call only, with no check against the DNA. TRBV12-1 is a known pseudogene. The CDR3 runs 19 residues. The CDR3 nucleotides are TGTGCCAGCAGCGGGGGACTAGCGGGAGACCCCCCGGGCACAGATACGCAGTATTTT. This gives the protein CASSGGLAGDPPGTDTQYF.

The table lists this clone with a few counts. The same CDR3 arises from other DNA sequences in this sample as well. The V and J genes are TRBV5-1 and TRBJ2-1; 9 nucleotides align to TRBD2. J lost 5 bases, V lost 1 base, and 4 bases had no gene match. The germline gives CDR1 SGHRS, CDR2 YFSETQ. The CDR3 spans 15 residues. The DNA of the CDR3 is TGCGCCAGCAGCTTGATTCCTAGCGGGAACAATGAGCAGTTCTTC. Translation: CASSLIPSGNNEQFF.

This sequence joins TRBV13 and TRBJ2-3; TRBD2 matches 10 bases. The trim removed 4 bases at V and 1 base at J, leaving 5 bases unmatched. Germline loops: CDR1 PRHDT, CDR2 FYEKMQ (reference sequence). This CDR3 has 16 residues. CDR3 sequence reads: CASSSLAGERTDTQYF. The CDR3 region has the DNA TGTGCCAGCAGCTCGCTAGCGGGAGAACGCACAGATACGCAGTATTTT.

CDR3 amino acids: CASSPNADTQYF. DNA for the CDR3: TGCGCCAGCAGCCCGAACGCAGATACGCAGTATTTT. The chain links TRBV5-1 to TRBJ2-3; no firm D call. CDR1 and CDR2 (germline): SGHRS, YFSETQ. V lost 4 bases and J lost 4, with 7 bases in between. The CDR3 runs 12 residues. Drawing the rest from reference TRBV5-1 and TRBJ2-3, the complete variable domain is KAGVTQTPRYLIKTRGQQVTLSCSPISGHRSVSWYQQTPGQGLQFLFEYFSETQRNKGNFPGRFSGRQFSNSRSEMNVSTLELGDSALYLCASSPNADTQYFGPGTRLTVL.